This T cell receptor (beta chain) was observed in a study of blood T cells in healthy people across ages. Overall study: There was about one barcoded beta molecule captured by template switching per two T cells.

Study-wide points: As age increased, TCR beta diversity per million T cells fell in a roughly linear fashion.

Donors gave around 10 milliliters of peripheral blood apiece. CDR3 size: 18 residues. The ends lost 0 bases at V and 0 bases at J; junction bases unmatched: 4. The germline CDR1 and CDR2 sequences are MNHEY and SMNVEV (reference sequence). Regarding this clonotype: Its antigen is still unknown.

The second PCR ran about 6 to 11 cycles with a sample-barcoded 5' primer and J-beta primers. TCRdb ran MiXCR on the 5' RACE reads and lists one entry per CDR3 protein. This sample has roughly 1,500,000 distinct CDR3 sequences, with approximately 40% found just once. The specimen sequenced was blood. This chain links TRBV27 with TRBJ2-7; 14 bases are shared with TRBD2. This sequence originates from a woman younger than 35 in good health. CDR3 nucleotides: TGTGCCAGCAGTTTATCGGGACTAGCGGGGGAAGTCTCCTACGAGCAGTACTTC. This encodes CASSLSGLAGEVSYEQYF.